This TCR beta chain was profiled in a study of blood T cells in healthy people across ages. The CDR3 consists of 16 residues. V gave up 0 bases and J gave up 2 bases; unmatched junction bases: 6. Germline CDR1 is DFQATT and CDR2 is SNEGSKA (reference sequence). This clonotype was seen many times. All donors came from Russia, were Caucasian and healthy, and spanned ages about 6 to 100. Sample-barcoded 5' priming and a J-beta primer mix drove a second PCR of about 6 to 12 cycles. From the 5' RACE reads, TCRdb called clonotypes with MiXCR, one entry per CDR3 protein. The sample lists some 760,000 distinct CDR3 sequences, about 25% seen once, with under 4.5% in the top ten. This sample was shared with a second study, whose subject was T cells of mothers and their children.

The V and J genes are TRBV20-1 and TRBJ2-1; 8 bases are a match to TRBD2. Material: blood. The receptor's source is a boy between 10 and 17 years old in good health. Written as DNA, the CDR3 is TGCAGTGCTAGAGATCGCGAGCGGGGGCCCTACAATGAGCAGTTCTTC. This encodes CSARDRERGPYNEQFF.